The 24 T cell receptor beta chains in this list originate from one sample, sequenced in a study of T cell repertoires in cytomegalovirus infection. These receptors' targets are unknown. TCRdb ran MiXCR on the reads and lists one entry per CDR3 protein. The table includes some 900,000 distinct CDR3 sequences, 30% to 35% detected once. Sequenced here: cultured CD8+ T cells from PBMCs, sampled from culture after CMV antigen stimulation. The receptors here all came from a human donor in good health (CMV status not recorded). Some clones in this sample may be carry-over from other donors' samples.

This clonotype was seen a few times. The chain employs TRBV7-9 and TRBJ1-1; 8 positions match TRBD1. The CDR3 consists of 15 residues. Trimming at V came to 5 bases and at J to 3 bases, leaving 8 bases not matched to a gene. Germline lookup yields CDR1 SEHNR and CDR2 FQNEAQ (reference sequence). In DNA form, the CDR3 reads TGTGCCAGCAGCCAGACAGGGGAGTTGGACACTGAAGCTTTCTTT. Translating it yields CASSQTGELDTEAFF.

This clonotype has a handful of counts. V is TRBV7-9 and J is TRBJ1-4, with unresolved D. Germline lookup yields CDR1 SEHNR and CDR2 FQNEAQ (reference sequence). V shed 4 bases and J shed 8 bases, with 8 bases lying between them. The CDR3 is 12 residues long. The CDR3 DNA sequence: TGTGCCAGCAGCTCCCGTGGCGAAAAACTGTTTTTT. Its protein product is CASSSRGEKLFF.

This rearrangement joins TRBV19 to TRBJ1-2, with D possibly being TRBD1 (5 bases). The ends were cut back, 5 bases at V and 8 bases at J, with 15 bases in the middle. The germline CDR1 and CDR2 sequences are LNHDA and SQIVND (reference sequence). The CDR3 extends over 13 amino acids. CDR3 residues: CASSRDGLKGYTF. The CDR3 nucleotides read TGTGCCAGTAGTCGGGACGGCCTGAAGGGCTACACCTTC.

DNA of the CDR3: TGTGCCAGCAGTTTCCTCAGGGGGGACTATGGCTACACCTTC. It specifies CASSFLRGDYGYTF. V usage is TRBV12-3 or TRBV12-4 and J usage is TRBJ1-2, with TRBD1 matching over 7 bases. CDR3 size: 14 residues. V was pared by 3 bases and J by 3 bases, with 4 bases of the junction left unmatched.

This clonotype was observed a handful of times. The rearrangement links TRBV7-8 to TRBJ1-1; 9 positions match TRBD1. The CDR3 is 15 amino acids. The germline V gene has CDR1 SGHVS and CDR2 FQNEAQ. With 1 base clipped from V and 5 bases from J, the junction kept 5 bases outside the gene matches. CDR3 in DNA: TGTGCCAGCAGCTTAGGAACAGGGGGCTGGACTGAAGCTTTCTTT. The encoded protein is CASSLGTGGWTEAFF.

The chain employs TRBV6-1 and TRBJ2-1, with D perhaps TRBD2 (5 bases). The germline gives CDR1 MNHNS, CDR2 SASEGT. The CDR3 spans 16 residues. The V end was cut by 5 bases, the J end by 0 bases, with 14 bases between. The CDR3 region has the DNA TGTGCCAGCAGTTATTCCCTGGGGAGCTCCTACAATGAGCAGTTCTTC. Protein sequence: CASSYSLGSSYNEQFF.

The chain recombines TRBV29-1 with TRBJ2-1; D is possibly TRBD2 (5 bases). V lost 2 bases and J lost 3, with 11 bases in between. This CDR3 is built from 14 residues. The germline V gene encodes CDR1 SQVTM and CDR2 ANQGSEA. The CDR3 reads CSVEREHGYNEQFF. The CDR3 nucleotides read TGCAGCGTTGAAAGGGAGCACGGCTACAATGAGCAGTTCTTC.

Concerning this clonotype: At one of its ends the junction is not consistent with the germline gene, which may arise from a read error. This rearrangement joins TRBV6-5 to TRBJ2-2, with 8 bases fitting TRBD2. The germline V gene has CDR1 MNHEY and CDR2 SVGAGI. The CDR3 extends over 15 amino acids. Written as DNA, the CDR3 is TGTGCCAACAGTTACAGCGGGGGGAACACCGGGGAGCTGTTTTTT. Its translation: CANSYSGGNTGELFF.

A single count supports this clonotype. The final CDR3 position lacks the conserved phenylalanine or tryptophan, pointing to a likely read error. V is TRBV29-1 and J is TRBJ2-2, with D perhaps TRBD2 (6 bases). The germline V gene encodes CDR1 SQVTM and CDR2 ANQGSEA. The CDR3 has 16 residues. V lost 6 bases and J lost 1, with 18 bases in between. The CDR3 DNA is TGCAGCGTGTCAACCCCCGGGGGACTGAACACCGGGGAGCTGTTTCTT. It codes for CSVSTPGGLNTGELFL.

This clonotype was seen once. The J gene is TRBJ1-2, the V gene TRBV18; D ambiguous. Germline V gene data show CDR1 as KGHSH and CDR2 as LQKENI. V was clipped by 2 bases and J by 14 bases, with 27 bases between them. There are 16 residues in the CDR3. CDR3 amino acids: CASSPAKRKDAAGSTF. In DNA, the CDR3 is TGTGCCAGCTCACCAGCAAAACGTAAGGACGCGGCGGGGAGTACCTTC. The complete variable domain, with remaining parts taken from reference TRBV18 and TRBJ1-2, reads NAGVMQNPRHLVRRRGQEARLRCSPMKGHSHVYWYRQLPEEGLKFMVYLQKENIIDESGMPKERFSAEFPKEGPSILRIQQVVRGDSAAYFCASSPAKRKDAAGSTFGSGTRLTVV.

This clonotype was detected a few times. The CDR3 sequence: CASSPRISGDQETQYF. The DNA for the CDR3 is TGTGCCAGCAGCCCTCGAATTAGCGGGGACCAAGAGACCCAGTACTTC. This chain connects TRBV12-3 or TRBV12-4 to TRBJ2-5; 8 nucleotides agree with TRBD2. This CDR3 region has 16 residues. V shed 6 bases, J shed 0 bases, and the junction held 9 bases outside the gene matches.

Here the CDR3 DNA reads TGTGCCAGCAGTGCCGTGCAGGGCCCTCAAGAGACCCAGTACTTC. As protein: CASSAVQGPQETQYF. The gene calls are TRBV6-1 and TRBJ2-5, with D perhaps TRBD1 (5 bases). The CDR3 length is 15 residues. The germline gives CDR1 MNHNS, CDR2 SASEGT. Between the trimmed V and J ends, which lost 4 bases and 2 bases, there was a span of 14 bases.

This rearrangement joins TRBV10-3 to TRBJ2-2; 8 nucleotides line up with TRBD1. Germline loops: CDR1 ENHRY, CDR2 SYGVKD. With V trimmed by 8 bases and J by 5 bases, 4 bases remained unmatched. This CDR3 has 13 amino acids. This chain's CDR3 is CAIRTGITGELFF. The CDR3 DNA sequence: TGTGCCATCCGGACAGGGATTACCGGGGAGCTGTTTTTT.

The V gene is TRBV7-8, the J gene TRBJ1-4, with D tentatively TRBD1 (5 bases). This CDR3 spans 15 amino acids. Trimming cost V 1 base and J 4 bases, with 10 bases left between them. The V gene's germline CDR1 is SGHVS and CDR2 FQNEAQ. The CDR3 DNA follows: TGTGCCAGCAGCTTAGGATTACAGGATAATGAAAAACTGTTTTTT. Residues: CASSLGLQDNEKLFF.

The J gene is TRBJ1-1, the V gene TRBV2, with 8 bases fitting TRBD1. The germline V gene has CDR1 SNHLY and CDR2 FYNNEI. With V trimmed by 5 bases and J by 4 bases, 9 bases remained unmatched. This CDR3 region has 15 residues. The CDR3 sequence is CASSQPLTGGTEAFF. CDR3 coding DNA: TGTGCCAGCAGTCAACCCCTTACAGGGGGCACTGAAGCTTTCTTT.

This clonotype was picked up a small number of times. The V and J genes are TRBV7-9 and TRBJ2-1; D possibly corresponds to TRBD1 (5 bases). This CDR3 region has 15 residues. V gave up 6 bases and J gave up 3 bases, with 15 bases separating them. Germline CDR1 SEHNR, CDR2 FQNEAQ (reference sequence). CDR3 protein: CASRNTGMNYNEQFF. CDR3 nucleotides: TGTGCCAGCAGAAATACAGGCATGAACTACAATGAGCAGTTCTTC.

This clonotype was seen a few times. This sequence joins TRBV12-3 or TRBV12-4 and TRBJ1-6; 9 bases agree with TRBD1. The CDR3 is made up of 16 amino acids. The V gene end was trimmed by 5 bases and the J gene end by 8 bases; junction bases not matched to a gene: 10. The CDR3: CASSVPGTGPDSPLHF. Written as DNA, the CDR3 is TGTGCCAGCAGTGTGCCCGGGACAGGGCCTGATTCACCCCTCCACTTT.

This clonotype has just a few counts. The chain carries TRBV2 and TRBJ2-1; no reliable D call. This CDR3 has 11 residues. Germline V gene data show CDR1 as SNHLY and CDR2 as FYNNEI. Trimming took 10 bases from V and 7 from J, leaving 11 bases between them. CDR3 sequence reads: CAIPLRNEQFF. The CDR3 DNA reads TGTGCCATCCCGCTCAGAAATGAGCAGTTCTTC.

J is TRBJ2-1 and V is TRBV24-1, with D possibly being TRBD1 or TRBD2 (5 bases each). From germline, CDR1 is KGHDR and CDR2 SFDVKD. The CDR3 length is 15 residues. V gave up 4 bases and J gave up 0 bases, with 9 bases separating them. In DNA, the CDR3 is TGTGCCACCAGTGACGAGGGGATCTCCTACAATGAGCAGTTCTTC. It codes for CATSDEGISYNEQFF.

This clonotype has only a few counts. This chain connects TRBV20-1 to TRBJ1-2; the D is unclear. V dropped 0 bases and J dropped 4 bases, with 15 bases sitting between them. The CDR3 spans 15 residues. The germline V gene encodes CDR1 DFQATT and CDR2 SNEGSKA (reference sequence). CDR3 region: CSARDHGERIYGYTF. The CDR3 DNA reads TGCAGTGCTAGAGATCACGGGGAGCGGATCTATGGCTACACCTTC.

This clonotype was observed a few times. V usage is TRBV11-2 and J usage is TRBJ1-5; 7 bases map to TRBD1. V lost 2 bases to trimming and J lost 7 bases; unmatched junction nucleotides: 8. The CDR3 extends over 15 amino acids. Germline loops: CDR1 SGHAT, CDR2 FQNNGV. In nucleotides, the CDR3 is TGTGCCAGCAGCTTAAGACAGGGATCGGGGCAGCCCCAGCATTTT. Its protein product is CASSLRQGSGQPQHF. Together with reference TRBV11-2 and TRBJ1-5, the CDR3 gives the full variable domain: EAGVAQSPRYKIIEKRQSVAFWCNPISGHATLYWYQQILGQGPKLLIQFQNNGVVDDSQLPKDRFSAERLKGVDSTLKIQPAKLEDSAVYLCASSLRQGSGQPQHFGDGTRLSIL.

This clonotype was found once. The CDR3 nucleotides read TGTGCCAGCAGCTTACTCCTGACAGTTGGGTCCTACAATGAGCAGTTCTTC. It specifies CASSLLLTVGSYNEQFF. The V gene is TRBV5-6, the J gene TRBJ2-1, with a weak D call TRBD1 (5 bases). Looked up from germline, CDR1 is SGHDT and CDR2 is YYEEEE. This CDR3 is 17 amino acids long. V was trimmed by 2 bases and J by 1 base, leaving 16 bases between them.

The chain carries TRBV6-1 and TRBJ2-5; D is ambiguous. V dropped 7 bases and J dropped 13 bases, with 10 bases sitting between them. The germline V gene encodes CDR1 MNHNS and CDR2 SASEGT. This CDR3 region has 9 residues. The CDR3: CASKGSRYF. The CDR3 region has the DNA TGTGCCAGCAAGGGAAGCCGGTACTTC.

The chain has TRBV6-5 and TRBJ1-1; unclear D gene. Germline V gene lookup returns CDR1 MNHEY and CDR2 SVGAGI. Trimming shortened V by 2 bases and J by 0 bases, and 13 bases separated the two germline ends. The CDR3 totals 16 residues. In DNA form, the CDR3 reads TGTGCCAGCAGTTACCGGCCCCGACGGGTGAACACTGAAGCTTTCTTT. Residues: CASSYRPRRVNTEAFF.